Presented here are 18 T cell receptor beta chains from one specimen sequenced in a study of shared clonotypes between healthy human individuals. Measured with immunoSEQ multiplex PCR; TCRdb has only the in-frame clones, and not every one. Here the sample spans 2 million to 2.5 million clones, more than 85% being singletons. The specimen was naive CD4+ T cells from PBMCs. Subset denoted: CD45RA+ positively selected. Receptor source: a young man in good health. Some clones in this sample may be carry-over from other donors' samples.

This CDR3 reads CASSLLASGGQDTQYF. CDR3 coding DNA: TGCGCCAGCAGCCTACTAGCGAGTGGTGGGCAAGATACGCAGTATTTT. V and J are TRBV5-1 and TRBJ2-3; 7 nucleotides align to TRBD2. V was clipped by 4 bases and J by 5 bases; unmatched bases: 13. This CDR3 contains 16 residues. The germline V gene has CDR1 SGHRS and CDR2 YFSETQ.

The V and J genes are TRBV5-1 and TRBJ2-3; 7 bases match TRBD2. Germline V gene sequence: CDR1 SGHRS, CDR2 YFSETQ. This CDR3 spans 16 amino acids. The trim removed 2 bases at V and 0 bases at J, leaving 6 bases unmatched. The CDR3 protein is CASSLLAWASTDTQYF. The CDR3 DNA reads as TGCGCCAGCAGCTTACTAGCGTGGGCTAGCACAGATACGCAGTATTTT.

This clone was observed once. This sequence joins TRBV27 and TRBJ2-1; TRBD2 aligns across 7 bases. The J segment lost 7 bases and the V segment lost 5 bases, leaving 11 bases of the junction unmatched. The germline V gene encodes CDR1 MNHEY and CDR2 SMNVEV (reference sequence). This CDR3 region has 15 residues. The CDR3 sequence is CASSLSGMGWNEQFF. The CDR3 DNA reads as TGTGCCAGCAGTCTAAGCGGGATGGGTTGGAATGAGCAGTTCTTC.

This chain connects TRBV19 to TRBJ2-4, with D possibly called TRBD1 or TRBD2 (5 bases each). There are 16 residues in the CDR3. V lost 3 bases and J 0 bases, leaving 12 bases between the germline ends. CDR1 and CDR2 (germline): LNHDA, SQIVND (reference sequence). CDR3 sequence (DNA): TGTGCCAGTAGTATTCTCGCCGGGGCAGCCAAAAACATTCAGTACTTC. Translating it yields CASSILAGAAKNIQYF.

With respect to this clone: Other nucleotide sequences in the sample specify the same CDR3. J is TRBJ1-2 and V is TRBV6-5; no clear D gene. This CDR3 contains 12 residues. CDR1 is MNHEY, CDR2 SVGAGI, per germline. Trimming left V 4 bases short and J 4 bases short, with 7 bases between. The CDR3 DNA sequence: TGTGCCAGCAGTTCAGGCCCCTATGGCTACACCTTC. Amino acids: CASSSGPYGYTF.

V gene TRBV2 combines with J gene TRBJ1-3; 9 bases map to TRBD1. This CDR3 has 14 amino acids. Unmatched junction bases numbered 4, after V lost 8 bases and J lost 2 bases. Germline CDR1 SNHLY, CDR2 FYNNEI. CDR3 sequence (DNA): TGTGCCAGCGATGGACAGGGGACTGGAAACACCATATATTTT. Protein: CASDGQGTGNTIYF.

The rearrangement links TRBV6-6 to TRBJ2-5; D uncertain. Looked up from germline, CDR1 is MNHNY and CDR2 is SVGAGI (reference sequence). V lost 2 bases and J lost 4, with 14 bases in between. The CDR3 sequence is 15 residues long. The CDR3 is CASSYTGVAIETQYF. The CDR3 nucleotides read TGTGCCAGCAGTTACACTGGCGTTGCGATAGAGACCCAGTACTTC.

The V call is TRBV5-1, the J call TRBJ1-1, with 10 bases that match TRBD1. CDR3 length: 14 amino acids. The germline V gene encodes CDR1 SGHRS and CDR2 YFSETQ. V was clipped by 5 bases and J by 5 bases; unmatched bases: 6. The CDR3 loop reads CASSKDRGITEAFF. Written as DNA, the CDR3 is TGCGCCAGCAGTAAGGACAGGGGGATTACTGAAGCTTTCTTT.

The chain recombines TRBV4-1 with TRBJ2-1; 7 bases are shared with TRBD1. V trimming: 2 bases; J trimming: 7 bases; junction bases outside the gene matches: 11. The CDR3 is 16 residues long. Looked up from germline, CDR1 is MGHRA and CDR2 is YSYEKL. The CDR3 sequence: CASSQPRTGSRNEQFF. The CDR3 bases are TGCGCCAGCAGCCAACCTCGGACAGGTAGTAGGAATGAGCAGTTCTTC.

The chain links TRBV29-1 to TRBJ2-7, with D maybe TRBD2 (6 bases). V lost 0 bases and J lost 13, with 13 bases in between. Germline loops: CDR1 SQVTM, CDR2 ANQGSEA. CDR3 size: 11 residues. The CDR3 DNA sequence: TGCAGCGTTGAAGATCAGGGACTGAACTACTTC. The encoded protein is CSVEDQGLNYF.

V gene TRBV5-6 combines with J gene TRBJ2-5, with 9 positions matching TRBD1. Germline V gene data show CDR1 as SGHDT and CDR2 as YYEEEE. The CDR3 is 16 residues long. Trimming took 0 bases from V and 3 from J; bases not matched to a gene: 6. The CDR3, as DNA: TGTGCCAGCAGCTTGGACAGGGGGCGAGATAAAGAGACCCAGTACTTC. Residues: CASSLDRGRDKETQYF. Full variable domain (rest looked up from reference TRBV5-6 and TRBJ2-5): DAGVTQSPTHLIKTRGQQVTLRCSPKSGHDTVSWYQQALGQGPQFIFQYYEEEERQRGNFPDRFSGHQFPNYSSELNVNALLLGDSALYLCASSLDRGRDKETQYFGPGTRLLVL.

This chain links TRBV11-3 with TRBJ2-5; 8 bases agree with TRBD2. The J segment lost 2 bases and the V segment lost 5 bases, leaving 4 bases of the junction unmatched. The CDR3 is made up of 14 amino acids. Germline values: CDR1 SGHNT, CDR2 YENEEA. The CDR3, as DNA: TGTGCCAGCAGCCTCCGGGGGGGTCAAGAGACCCAGTACTTC. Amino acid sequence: CASSLRGGQETQYF.

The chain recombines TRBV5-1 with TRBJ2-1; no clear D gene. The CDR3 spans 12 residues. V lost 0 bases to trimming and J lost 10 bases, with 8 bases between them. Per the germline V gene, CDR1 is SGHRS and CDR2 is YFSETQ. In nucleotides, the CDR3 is TGCGCCAGCAGCTTGGAATTCGGCGAGCAGTTCTTC. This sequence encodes CASSLEFGEQFF. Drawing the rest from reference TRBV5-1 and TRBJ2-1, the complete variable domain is KAGVTQTPRYLIKTRGQQVTLSCSPISGHRSVSWYQQTPGQGLQFLFEYFSETQRNKGNFPGRFSGRQFSNSRSEMNVSTLELGDSALYLCASSLEFGEQFFGPGTRLTVL.

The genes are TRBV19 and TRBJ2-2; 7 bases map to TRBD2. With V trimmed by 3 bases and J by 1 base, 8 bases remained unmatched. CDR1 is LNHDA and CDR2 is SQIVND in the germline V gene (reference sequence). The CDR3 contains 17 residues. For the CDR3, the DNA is TGTGCCAGTAGTATCCTCGCGCTAGCGGTGAACACCGGGGAGCTGTTTTTT. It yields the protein CASSILALAVNTGELFF.

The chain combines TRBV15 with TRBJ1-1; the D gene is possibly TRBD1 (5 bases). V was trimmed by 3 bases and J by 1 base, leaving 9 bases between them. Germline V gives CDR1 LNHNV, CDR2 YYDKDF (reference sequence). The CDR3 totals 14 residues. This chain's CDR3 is CATSRGGTNTEAFF. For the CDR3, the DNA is TGTGCCACCAGCAGGGGAGGGACGAACACTGAAGCTTTCTTT.

In nucleotides, the CDR3 is TGTGCCATCAAAAGGGGAATGGGGAACACTGAAGCTTTCTTT. Residues: CAIKRGMGNTEAFF. The chain combines TRBV10-3 with TRBJ1-1, with TRBD1 as a possible D gene (5 bases). The CDR3 extends over 14 amino acids. V was cut by 7 bases and J by 1 base, with 13 bases left in between. Germline V gene lookup returns CDR1 ENHRY and CDR2 SYGVKD.

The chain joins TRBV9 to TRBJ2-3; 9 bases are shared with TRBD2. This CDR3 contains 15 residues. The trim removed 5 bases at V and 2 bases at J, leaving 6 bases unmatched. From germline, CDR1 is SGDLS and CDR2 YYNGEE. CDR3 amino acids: CASSGLALTTDTQYF. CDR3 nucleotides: TGTGCCAGCAGTGGACTAGCGCTCACCACAGATACGCAGTATTTT. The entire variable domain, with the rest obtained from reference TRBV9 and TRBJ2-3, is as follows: DSGVTQTPKHLITATGQRVTLRCSPRSGDLSVYWYQQSLDQGLQFLIQYYNGEERAKGNILERFSAQQFPDLHSELNLSSLELGDSALYFCASSGLALTTDTQYFGPGTRLTVL.

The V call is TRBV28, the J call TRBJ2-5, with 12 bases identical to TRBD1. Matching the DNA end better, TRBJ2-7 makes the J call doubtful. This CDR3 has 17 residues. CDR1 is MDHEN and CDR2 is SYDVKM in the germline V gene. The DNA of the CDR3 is TGTGCCAGCTCCCTGCACGCTGGGACAGGGGGCATCTACGAGCAGTACTTC. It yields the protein CASSLHAGTGGIYEQYF.